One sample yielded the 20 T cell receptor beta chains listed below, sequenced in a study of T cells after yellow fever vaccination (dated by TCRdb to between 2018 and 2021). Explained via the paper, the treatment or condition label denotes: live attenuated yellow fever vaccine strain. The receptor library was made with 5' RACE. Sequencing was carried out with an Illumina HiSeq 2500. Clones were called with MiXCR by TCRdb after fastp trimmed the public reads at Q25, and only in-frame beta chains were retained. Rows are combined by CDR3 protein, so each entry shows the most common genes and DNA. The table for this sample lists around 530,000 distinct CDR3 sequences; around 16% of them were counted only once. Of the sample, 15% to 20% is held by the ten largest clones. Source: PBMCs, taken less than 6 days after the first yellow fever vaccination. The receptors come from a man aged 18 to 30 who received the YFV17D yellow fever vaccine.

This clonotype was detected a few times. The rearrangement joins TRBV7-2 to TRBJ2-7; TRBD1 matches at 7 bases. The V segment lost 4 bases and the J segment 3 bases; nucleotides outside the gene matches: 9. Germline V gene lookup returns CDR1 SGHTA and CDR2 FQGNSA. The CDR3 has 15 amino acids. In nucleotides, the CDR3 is TGTGCCAGCAGCTCCTACGGGACAGTCAACTACGAGCAGTACTTC. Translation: CASSSYGTVNYEQYF.

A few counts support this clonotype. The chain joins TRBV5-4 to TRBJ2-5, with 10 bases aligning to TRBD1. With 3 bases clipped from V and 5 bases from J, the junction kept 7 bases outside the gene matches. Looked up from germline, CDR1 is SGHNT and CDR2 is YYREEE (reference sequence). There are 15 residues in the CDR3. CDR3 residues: CASSYKDRGGETQYF. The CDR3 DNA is TGTGCCAGCAGCTATAAGGACAGGGGGGGGGAGACCCAGTACTTC.

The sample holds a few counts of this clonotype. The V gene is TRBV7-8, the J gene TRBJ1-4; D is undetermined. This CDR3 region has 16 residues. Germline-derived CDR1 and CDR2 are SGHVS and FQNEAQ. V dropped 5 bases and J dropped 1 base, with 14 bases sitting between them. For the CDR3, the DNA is TGTGCCAGCAGCCCTCAGCGGCCCGAAACTAATGAAAAACTGTTTTTT. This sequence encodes CASSPQRPETNEKLFF. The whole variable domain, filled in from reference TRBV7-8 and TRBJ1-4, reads GAGVSQSPRYKVAKRGQDVALRCDPISGHVSLFWYQQALGQGPEFLTYFQNEAQLDKSGLPSDRFFAERPEGSVSTLKIQRTQQEDSAVYLCASSPQRPETNEKLFFGSGTQLSVL.

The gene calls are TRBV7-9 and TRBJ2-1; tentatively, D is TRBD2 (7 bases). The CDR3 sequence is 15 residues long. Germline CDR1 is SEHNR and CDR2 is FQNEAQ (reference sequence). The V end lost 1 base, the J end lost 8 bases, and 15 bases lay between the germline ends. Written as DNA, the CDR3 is TGTGCCAGCAGCTTAGGATGGCAGGGGAGGGATGAGCAGTTCTTC. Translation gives CASSLGWQGRDEQFF. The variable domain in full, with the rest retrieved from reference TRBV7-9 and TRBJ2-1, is DTGVSQNPRHKITKRGQNVTFRCDPISEHNRLYWYRQTLGQGPEFLTYFQNEAQLEKSRLLSDRFSAERPKGSFSTLEIQRTEQGDSAMYLCASSLGWQGRDEQFFGPGTRLTVL.

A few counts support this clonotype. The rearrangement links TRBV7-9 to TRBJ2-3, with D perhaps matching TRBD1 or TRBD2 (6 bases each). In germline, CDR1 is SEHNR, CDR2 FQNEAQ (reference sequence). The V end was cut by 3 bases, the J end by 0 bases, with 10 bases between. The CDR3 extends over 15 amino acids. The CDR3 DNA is TGTGCCAGCAGCTTTAAGGGGGGTAGCACAGATACGCAGTATTTT. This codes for CASSFKGGSTDTQYF.

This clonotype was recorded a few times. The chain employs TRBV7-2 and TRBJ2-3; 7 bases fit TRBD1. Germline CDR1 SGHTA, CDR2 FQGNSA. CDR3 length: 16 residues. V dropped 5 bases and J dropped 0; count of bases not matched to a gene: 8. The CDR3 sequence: CASSPTGPPSTDTQYF. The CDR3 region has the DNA TGTGCCAGCAGCCCGACAGGGCCCCCTAGCACAGATACGCAGTATTTT.

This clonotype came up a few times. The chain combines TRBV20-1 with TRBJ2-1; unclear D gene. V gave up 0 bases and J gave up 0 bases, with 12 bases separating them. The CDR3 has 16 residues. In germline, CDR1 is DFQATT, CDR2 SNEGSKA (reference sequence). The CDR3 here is CSARDQSGTSYNEQFF. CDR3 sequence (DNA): TGCAGTGCTAGAGATCAGTCCGGAACCTCCTACAATGAGCAGTTCTTC.

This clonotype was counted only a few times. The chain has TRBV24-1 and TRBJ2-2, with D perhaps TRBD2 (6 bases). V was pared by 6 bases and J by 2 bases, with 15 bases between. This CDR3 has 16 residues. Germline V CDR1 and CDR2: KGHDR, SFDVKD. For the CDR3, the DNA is TGTGCCACCAGTAAAGAAGGCGGGATTAACACCGGGGAGCTGTTTTTT. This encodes CATSKEGGINTGELFF.

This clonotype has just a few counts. This chain's CDR3 is CASSRSGTTNEKLFF. CDR3 in DNA: TGTGCCAGCAGCAGATCCGGGACGACTAATGAAAAACTGTTTTTT. The J gene is TRBJ1-4, the V gene TRBV7-8; TRBD1 is a possible D gene (5 bases). Trimming removed 5 bases from V and 2 bases from J, with 12 bases in between. CDR3 length: 15 amino acids. Germline V gene sequence: CDR1 SGHVS, CDR2 FQNEAQ.

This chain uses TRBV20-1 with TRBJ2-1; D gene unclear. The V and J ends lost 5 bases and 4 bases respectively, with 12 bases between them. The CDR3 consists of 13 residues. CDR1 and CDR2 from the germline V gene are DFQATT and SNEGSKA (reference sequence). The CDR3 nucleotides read TGCAGTGCTCCTGCGACCGGTTACAATGAGCAGTTCTTC. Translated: CSAPATGYNEQFF.

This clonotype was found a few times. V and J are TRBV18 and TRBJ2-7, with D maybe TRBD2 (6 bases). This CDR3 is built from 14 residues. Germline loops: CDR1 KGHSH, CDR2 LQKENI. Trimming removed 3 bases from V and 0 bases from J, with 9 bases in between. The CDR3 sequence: CASSPRDFSYEQYF. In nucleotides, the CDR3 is TGTGCCAGCTCACCTCGGGACTTCTCCTACGAGCAGTACTTC.

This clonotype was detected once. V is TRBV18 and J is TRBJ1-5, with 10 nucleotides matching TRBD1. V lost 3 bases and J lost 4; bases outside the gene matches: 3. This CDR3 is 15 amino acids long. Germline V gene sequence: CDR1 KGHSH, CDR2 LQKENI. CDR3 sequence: CASSPSDRGNQPQHF. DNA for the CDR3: TGTGCCAGCTCACCCTCGGACAGGGGGAATCAGCCCCAGCATTTT.

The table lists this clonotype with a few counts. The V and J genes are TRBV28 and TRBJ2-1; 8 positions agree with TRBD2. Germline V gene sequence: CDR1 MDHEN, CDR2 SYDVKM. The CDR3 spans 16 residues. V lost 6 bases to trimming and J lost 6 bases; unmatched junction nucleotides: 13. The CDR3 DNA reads TGTGCCAGCAGGGGGGACGGCGAGCGGGGGATCAATGAGCAGTTCTTC. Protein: CASRGDGERGINEQFF.

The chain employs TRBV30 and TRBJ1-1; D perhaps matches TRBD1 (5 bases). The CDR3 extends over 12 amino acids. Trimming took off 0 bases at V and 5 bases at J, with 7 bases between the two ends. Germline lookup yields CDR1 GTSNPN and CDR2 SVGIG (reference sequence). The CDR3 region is CAWSVRQTEAFF. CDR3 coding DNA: TGTGCCTGGAGTGTACGACAGACTGAAGCTTTCTTT.

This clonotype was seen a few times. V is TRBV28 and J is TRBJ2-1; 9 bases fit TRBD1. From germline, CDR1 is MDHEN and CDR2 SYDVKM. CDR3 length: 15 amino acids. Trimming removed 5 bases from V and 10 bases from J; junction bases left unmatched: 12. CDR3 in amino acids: CASSLNPGQGYEQFF. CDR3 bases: TGTGCCAGCAGTCTTAATCCGGGACAGGGTTACGAGCAGTTCTTC.

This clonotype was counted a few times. CDR3 amino acids: CASSLTTVRGMDSPLHF. CDR3 DNA sequence: TGTGCCAGCAGTTTAACGACAGTGCGAGGGATGGATTCACCCCTCCACTTT. The gene calls are TRBV12-3 or TRBV12-4 and TRBJ1-6; the D gene is possibly TRBD1 (5 bases). Trimming removed 2 bases at V and 8 bases at J, with 19 bases between. The CDR3 is made up of 17 amino acids.

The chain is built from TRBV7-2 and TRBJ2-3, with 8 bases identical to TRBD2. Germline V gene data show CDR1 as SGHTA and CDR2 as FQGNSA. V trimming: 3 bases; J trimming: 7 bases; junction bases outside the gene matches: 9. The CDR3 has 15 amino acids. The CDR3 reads CASSFLRGGSNTQYF. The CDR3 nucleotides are TGTGCCAGCAGCTTCCTCCGCGGGGGGTCGAATACGCAGTATTTT.

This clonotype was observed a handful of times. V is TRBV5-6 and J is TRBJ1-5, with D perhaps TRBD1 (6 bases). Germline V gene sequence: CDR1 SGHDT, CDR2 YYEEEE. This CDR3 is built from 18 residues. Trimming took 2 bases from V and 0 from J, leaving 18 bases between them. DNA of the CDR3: TGTGCCAGCAGCTTCTGGCCCCGACAGGACCATAGCAATCAGCCCCAGCATTTT. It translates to CASSFWPRQDHSNQPQHF.

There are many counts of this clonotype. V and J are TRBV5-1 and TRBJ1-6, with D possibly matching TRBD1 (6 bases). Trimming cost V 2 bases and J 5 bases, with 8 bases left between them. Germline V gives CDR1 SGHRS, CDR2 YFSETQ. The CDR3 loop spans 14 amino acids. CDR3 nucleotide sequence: TGCGCCAGCAGCTTACAGGGAGATAATTCACCCCTCCACTTT. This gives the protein CASSLQGDNSPLHF.

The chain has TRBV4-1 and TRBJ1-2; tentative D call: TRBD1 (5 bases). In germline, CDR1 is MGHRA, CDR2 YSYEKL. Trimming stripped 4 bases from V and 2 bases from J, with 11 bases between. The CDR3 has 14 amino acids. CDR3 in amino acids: CASSPGAGNYGYTF. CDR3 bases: TGCGCCAGCAGCCCCGGGGCCGGAAACTATGGCTACACCTTC.